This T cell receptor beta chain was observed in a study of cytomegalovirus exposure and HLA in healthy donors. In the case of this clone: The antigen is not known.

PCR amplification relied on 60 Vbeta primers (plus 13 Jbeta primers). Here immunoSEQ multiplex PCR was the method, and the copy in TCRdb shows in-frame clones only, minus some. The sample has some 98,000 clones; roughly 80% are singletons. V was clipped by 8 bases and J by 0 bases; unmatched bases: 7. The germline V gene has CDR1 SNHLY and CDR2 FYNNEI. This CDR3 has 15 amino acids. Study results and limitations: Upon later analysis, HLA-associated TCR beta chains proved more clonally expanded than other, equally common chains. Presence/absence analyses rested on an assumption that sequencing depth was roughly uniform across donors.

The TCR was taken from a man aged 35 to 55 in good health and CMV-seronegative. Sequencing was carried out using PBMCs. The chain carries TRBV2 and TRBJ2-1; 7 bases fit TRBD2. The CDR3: CASGLAASSYNEQFF. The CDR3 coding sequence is TGTGCCAGCGGCCTAGCGGCAAGCTCCTACAATGAGCAGTTCTTC.